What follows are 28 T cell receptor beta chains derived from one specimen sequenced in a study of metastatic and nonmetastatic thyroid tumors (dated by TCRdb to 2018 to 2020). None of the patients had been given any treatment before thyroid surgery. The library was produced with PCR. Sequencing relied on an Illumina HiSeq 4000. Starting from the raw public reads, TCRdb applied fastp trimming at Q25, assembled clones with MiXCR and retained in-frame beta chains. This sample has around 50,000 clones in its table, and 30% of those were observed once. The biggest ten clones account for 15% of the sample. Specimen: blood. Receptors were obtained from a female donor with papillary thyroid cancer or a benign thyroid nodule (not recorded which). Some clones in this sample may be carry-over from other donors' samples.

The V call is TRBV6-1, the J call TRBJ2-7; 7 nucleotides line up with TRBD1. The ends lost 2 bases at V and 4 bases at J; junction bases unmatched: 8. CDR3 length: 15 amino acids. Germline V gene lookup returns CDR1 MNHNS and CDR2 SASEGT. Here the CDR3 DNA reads TGTGCCAGCAGTGAACCGGGACAGAACCCATACGAGCAGTACTTC. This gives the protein CASSEPGQNPYEQYF.

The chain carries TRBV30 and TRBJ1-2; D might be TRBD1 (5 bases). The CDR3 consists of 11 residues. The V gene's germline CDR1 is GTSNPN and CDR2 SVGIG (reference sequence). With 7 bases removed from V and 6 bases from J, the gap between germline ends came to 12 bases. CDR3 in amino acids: CASPGGDGYTF. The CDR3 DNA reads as TGTGCCTCCCCTGGGGGGGATGGCTACACCTTC.

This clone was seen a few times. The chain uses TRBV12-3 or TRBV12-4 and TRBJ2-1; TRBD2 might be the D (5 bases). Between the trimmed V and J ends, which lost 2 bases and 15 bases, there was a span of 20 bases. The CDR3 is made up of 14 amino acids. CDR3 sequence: CASSLTVSLAGRFF. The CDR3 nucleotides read TGTGCCAGCAGTTTAACGGTTTCGTTGGCGGGTCGGTTCTTC.

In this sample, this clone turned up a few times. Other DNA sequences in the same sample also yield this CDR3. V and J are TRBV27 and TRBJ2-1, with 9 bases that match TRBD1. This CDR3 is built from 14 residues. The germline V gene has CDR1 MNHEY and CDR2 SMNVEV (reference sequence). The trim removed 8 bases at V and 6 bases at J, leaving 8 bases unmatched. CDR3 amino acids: CASSVLQGANEQFF. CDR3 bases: TGTGCCAGCTCCGTTTTACAGGGGGCCAATGAGCAGTTCTTC.

The CDR3 nucleotides are TGCAGTCCTAAGGTGCCTAGCGGGATTCCTGATACGCAGTATTTT. Its protein is CSPKVPSGIPDTQYF. The chain joins TRBV20-1 to TRBJ2-3; TRBD2 matches at 9 bases. The CDR3 sequence is 15 residues long. Trimming cost V 8 bases and J 6 bases; bases outside gene matches: 15. Germline loops: CDR1 DFQATT, CDR2 SNEGSKA (reference sequence).

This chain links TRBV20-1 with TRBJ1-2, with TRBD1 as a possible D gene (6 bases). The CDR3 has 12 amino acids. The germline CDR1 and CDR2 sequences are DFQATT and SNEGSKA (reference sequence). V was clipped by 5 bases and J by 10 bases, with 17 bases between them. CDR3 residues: CSAGGGGQDYTF. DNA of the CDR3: TGCAGTGCTGGGGGCGGAGGTCAGGACTACACCTTC.

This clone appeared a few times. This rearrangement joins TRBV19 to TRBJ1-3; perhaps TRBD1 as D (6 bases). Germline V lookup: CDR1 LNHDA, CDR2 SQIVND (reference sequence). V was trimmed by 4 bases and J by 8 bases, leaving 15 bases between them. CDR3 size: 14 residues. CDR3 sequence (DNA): TGTGCCAGTAGTAACGGGGGGGCTTCGGACACCATATATTTT. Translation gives CASSNGGASDTIYF. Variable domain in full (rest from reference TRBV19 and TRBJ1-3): DGGITQSPKYLFRKEGQNVTLSCEQNLNHDAMYWYRQDPGQGLRLIYYSQIVNDFQKGDIAEGYSVSREKKESFPLTVTSAQKNPTAFYLCASSNGGASDTIYFGEGSWLTVV.

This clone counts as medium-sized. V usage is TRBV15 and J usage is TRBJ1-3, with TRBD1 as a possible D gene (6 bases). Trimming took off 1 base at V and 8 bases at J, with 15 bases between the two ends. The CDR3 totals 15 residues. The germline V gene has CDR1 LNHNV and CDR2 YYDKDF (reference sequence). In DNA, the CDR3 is TGTGCCACCAGCAGAGTGGGTCAGGGGCGAGACACCATATATTTT. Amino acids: CATSRVGQGRDTIYF.

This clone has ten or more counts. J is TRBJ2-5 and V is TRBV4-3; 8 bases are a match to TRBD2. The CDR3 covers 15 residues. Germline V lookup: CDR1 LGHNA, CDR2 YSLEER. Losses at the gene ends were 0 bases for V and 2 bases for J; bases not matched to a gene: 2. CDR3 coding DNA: TGCGCCAGCAGCCAAGAGACGGGAGGGCAAGAGACCCAGTACTTC. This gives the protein CASSQETGGQETQYF.

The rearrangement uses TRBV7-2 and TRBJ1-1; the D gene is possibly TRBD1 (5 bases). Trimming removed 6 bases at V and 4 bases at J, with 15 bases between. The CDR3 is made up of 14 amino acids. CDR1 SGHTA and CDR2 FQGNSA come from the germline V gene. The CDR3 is CASSRDATGTEAFF. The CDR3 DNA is TGTGCCAGCAGTCGGGACGCGACGGGCACTGAAGCTTTCTTT.

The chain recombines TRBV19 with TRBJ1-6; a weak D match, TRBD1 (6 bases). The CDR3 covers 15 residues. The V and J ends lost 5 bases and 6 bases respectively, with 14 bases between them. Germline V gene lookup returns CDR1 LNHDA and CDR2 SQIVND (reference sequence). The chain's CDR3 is CASSPQQGTNSPLHF. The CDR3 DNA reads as TGTGCCAGTAGTCCGCAACAGGGAACTAATTCACCCCTCCACTTT. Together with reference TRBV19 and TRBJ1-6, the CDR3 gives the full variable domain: DGGITQSPKYLFRKEGQNVTLSCEQNLNHDAMYWYRQDPGQGLRLIYYSQIVNDFQKGDIAEGYSVSREKKESFPLTVTSAQKNPTAFYLCASSPQQGTNSPLHFGNGTRLTVT.

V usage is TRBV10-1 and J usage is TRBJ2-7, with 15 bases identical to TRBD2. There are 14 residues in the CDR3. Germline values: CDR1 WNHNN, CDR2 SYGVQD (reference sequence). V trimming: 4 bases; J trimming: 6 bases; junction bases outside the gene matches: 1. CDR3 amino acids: CASSGGLAGGEQYF. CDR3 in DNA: TGCGCCAGCAGTGGGGGACTAGCGGGGGGCGAGCAGTACTTC.

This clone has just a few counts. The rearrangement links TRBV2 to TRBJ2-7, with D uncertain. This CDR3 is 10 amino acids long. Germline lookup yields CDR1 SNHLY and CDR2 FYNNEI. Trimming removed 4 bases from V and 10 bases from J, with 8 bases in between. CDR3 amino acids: CASSVTRQYF. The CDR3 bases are TGTGCCAGCAGTGTAACCCGCCAGTACTTC.

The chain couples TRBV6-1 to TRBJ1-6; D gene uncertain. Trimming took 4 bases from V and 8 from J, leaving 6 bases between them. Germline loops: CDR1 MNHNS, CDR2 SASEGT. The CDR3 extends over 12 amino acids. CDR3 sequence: CASSVNDSPLHF. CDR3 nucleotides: TGTGCCAGCAGTGTCAATGATTCACCCCTCCACTTT.

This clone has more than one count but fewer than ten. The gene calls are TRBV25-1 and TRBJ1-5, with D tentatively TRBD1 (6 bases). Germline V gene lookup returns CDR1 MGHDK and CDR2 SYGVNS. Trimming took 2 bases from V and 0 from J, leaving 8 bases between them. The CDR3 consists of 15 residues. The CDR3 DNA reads TGTGCCAGCAGTGAACCAGGGGATAGCAATCAGCCCCAGCATTTT. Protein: CASSEPGDSNQPQHF.

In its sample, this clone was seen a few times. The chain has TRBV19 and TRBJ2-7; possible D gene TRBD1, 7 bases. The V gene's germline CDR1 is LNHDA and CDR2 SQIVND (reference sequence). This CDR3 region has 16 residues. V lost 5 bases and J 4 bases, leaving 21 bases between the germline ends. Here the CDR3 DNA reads TGTGCCAGTAGTTCCGGACAGGCCGGGGGAGTATACGAGCAGTACTTC. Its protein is CASSSGQAGGVYEQYF.

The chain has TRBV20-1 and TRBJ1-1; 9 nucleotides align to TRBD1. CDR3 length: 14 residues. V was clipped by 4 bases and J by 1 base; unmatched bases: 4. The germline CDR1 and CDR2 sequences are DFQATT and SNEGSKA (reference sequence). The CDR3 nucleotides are TGCAGTGCTATCCCGGGACAGGGGAACACTGAAGCTTTCTTT. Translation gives CSAIPGQGNTEAFF.

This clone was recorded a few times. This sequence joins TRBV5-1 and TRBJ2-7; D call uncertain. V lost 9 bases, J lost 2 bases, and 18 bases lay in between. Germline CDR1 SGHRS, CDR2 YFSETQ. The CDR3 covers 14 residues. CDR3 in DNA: TGCGCCACTGCACCAGGCTTACCTACCTACGAGCAGTACTTC. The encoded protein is CATAPGLPTYEQYF.

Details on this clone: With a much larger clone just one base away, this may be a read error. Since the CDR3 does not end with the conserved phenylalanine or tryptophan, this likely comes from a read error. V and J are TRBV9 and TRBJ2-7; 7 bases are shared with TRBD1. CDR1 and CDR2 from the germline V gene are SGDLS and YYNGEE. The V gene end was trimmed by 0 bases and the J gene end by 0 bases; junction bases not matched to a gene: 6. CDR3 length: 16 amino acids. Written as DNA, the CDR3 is TGTGCCAGCAGCGTAGACAGGGGCGCGAGCTCCTACGAGCAGTACATC. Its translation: CASSVDRGASSYEQYI.

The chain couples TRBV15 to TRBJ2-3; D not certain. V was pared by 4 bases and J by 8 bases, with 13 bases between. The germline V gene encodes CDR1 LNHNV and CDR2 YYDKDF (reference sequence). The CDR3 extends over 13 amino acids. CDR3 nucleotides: TGTGCCACCAGCATTCTGGTTCAAGGTACGCAGTATTTT. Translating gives CATSILVQGTQYF.

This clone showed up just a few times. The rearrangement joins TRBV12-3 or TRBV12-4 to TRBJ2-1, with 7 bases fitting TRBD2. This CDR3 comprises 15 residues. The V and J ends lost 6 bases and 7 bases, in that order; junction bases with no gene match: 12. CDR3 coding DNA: TGTGCCAGCAGCCCGGGGAGGGGACGGCGGAATGAGCAGTTCTTC. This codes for CASSPGRGRRNEQFF.

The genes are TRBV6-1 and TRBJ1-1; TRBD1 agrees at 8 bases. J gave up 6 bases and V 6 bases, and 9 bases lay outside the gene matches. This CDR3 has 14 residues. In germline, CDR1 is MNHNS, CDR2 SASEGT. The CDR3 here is CASRADRVSSEAFF. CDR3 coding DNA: TGTGCCAGCAGGGCGGACAGGGTGTCATCTGAAGCTTTCTTT.

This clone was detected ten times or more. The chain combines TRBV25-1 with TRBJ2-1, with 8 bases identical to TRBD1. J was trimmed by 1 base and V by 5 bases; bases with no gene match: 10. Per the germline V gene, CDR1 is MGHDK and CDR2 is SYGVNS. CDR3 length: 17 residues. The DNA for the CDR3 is TGTGCCAGCAGTTTTCGGACAGGGAAGACATCCTACAATGAGCAGTTCTTC. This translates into CASSFRTGKTSYNEQFF.

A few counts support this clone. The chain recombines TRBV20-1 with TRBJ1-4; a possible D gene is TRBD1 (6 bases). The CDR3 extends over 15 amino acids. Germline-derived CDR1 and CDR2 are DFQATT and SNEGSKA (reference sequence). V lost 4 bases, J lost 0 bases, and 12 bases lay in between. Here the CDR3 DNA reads TGCAGTGCTACCACGGACAGTGCAACTAATGAAAAACTGTTTTTT. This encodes CSATTDSATNEKLFF.

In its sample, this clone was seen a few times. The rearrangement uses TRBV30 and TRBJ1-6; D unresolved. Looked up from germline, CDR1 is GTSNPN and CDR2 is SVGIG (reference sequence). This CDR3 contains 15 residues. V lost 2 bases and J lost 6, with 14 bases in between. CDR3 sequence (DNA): TGTGCCTGGAGTATCGGGCAGCGAAGTAATTCACCCCTCCACTTT. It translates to CAWSIGQRSNSPLHF. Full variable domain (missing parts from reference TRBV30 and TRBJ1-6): SQTIHQWPATLVQPVGSPLSLECTVEGTSNPNLYWYRQAAGRGLQLLFYSVGIGQISSEVPQNLSASRPQDRQFILSSKKLLLSDSGFYLCAWSIGQRSNSPLHFGNGTRLTVT.

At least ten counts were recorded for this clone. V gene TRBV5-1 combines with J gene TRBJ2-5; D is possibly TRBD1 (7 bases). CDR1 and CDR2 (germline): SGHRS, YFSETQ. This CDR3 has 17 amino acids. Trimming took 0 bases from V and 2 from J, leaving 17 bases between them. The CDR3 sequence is CASSLVQGRGEQETQYF. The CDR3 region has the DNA TGCGCCAGCAGCTTGGTCCAGGGCAGGGGGGAACAAGAGACCCAGTACTTC.

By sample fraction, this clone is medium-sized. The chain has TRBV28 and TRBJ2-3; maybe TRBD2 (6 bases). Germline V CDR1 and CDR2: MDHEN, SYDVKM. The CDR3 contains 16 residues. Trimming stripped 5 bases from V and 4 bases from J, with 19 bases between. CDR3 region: CASSPWDSSGPDTQYF. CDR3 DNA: TGTGCCAGCAGTCCTTGGGACTCCTCGGGACCAGATACGCAGTATTTT.

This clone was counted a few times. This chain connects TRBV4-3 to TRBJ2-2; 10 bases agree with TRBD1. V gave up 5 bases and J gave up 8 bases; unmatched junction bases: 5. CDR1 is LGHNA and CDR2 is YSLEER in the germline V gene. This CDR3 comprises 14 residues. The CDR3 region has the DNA TGCGCCAGCAGCAGGGACAGGGGAACGGGGGAGCTGTTTTTT. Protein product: CASSRDRGTGELFF.